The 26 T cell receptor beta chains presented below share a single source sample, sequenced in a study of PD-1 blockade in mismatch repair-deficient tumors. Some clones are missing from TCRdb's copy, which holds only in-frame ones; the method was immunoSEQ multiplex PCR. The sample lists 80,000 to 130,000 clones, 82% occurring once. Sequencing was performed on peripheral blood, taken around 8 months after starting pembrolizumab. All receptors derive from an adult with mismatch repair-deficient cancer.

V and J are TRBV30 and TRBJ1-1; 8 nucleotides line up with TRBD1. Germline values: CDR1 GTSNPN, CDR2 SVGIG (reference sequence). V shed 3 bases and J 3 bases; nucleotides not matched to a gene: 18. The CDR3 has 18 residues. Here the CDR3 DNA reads TGTGCCTGGAGCGACCCGGGACAGGTCGTTGGTGCAGACACTGAAGCTTTCTTT. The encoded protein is CAWSDPGQVVGADTEAFF. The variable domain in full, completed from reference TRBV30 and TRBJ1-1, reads SQTIHQWPATLVQPVGSPLSLECTVEGTSNPNLYWYRQAAGRGLQLLFYSVGIGQISSEVPQNLSASRPQDRQFILSSKKLLLSDSGFYLCAWSDPGQVVGADTEAFFGQGTRLTVV.

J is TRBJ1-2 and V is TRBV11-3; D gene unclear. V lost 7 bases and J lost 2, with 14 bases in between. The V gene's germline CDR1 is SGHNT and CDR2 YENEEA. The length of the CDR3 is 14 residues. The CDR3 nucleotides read TGTGCCAGCACTCCTGCAGGAGACAACTATGGCTACACCTTC. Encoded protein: CASTPAGDNYGYTF.

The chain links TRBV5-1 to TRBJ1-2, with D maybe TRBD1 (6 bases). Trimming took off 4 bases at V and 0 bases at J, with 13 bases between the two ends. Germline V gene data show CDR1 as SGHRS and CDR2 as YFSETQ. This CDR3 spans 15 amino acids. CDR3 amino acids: CASSPDRQANYGYTF. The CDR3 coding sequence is TGCGCCAGCAGCCCTGACAGGCAGGCTAACTATGGCTACACCTTC.

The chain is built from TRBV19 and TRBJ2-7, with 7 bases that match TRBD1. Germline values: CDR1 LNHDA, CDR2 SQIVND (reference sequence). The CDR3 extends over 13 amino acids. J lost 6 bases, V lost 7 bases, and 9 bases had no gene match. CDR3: CASNSRQGGEQYF. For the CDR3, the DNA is TGTGCCAGTAACTCCCGACAGGGTGGCGAGCAGTACTTC.

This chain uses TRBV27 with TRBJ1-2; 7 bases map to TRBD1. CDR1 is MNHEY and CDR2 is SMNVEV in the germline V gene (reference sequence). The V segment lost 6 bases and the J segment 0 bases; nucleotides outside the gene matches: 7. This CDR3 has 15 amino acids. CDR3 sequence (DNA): TGTGCCAGCAGGGGAACAGGGGCACCTAACTATGGCTACACCTTC. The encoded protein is CASRGTGAPNYGYTF.

The CDR3 is CASSLRNTEAFF. DNA for the CDR3: TGTGCCAGCAGCCTCCGCAACACTGAAGCTTTCTTT. This chain joins TRBV11-3 and TRBJ1-1, with D hard to call. The CDR3 sequence is 12 residues long. CDR1 and CDR2 (germline): SGHNT, YENEEA. Trimming removed 5 bases at V and 2 bases at J, with 6 bases between. The complete variable domain, with remaining parts taken from reference TRBV11-3 and TRBJ1-1, reads EAGVVQSPRYKIIEKKQPVAFWCNPISGHNTLYWYLQNLGQGPELLIRYENEEAVDDSQLPKDRFSAERLKGVDSTLKIQPAELGDSAVYLCASSLRNTEAFFGQGTRLTVV.

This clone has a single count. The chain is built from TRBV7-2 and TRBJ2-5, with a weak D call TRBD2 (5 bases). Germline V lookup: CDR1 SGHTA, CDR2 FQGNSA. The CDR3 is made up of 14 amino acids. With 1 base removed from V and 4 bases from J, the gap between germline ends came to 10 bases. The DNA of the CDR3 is TGTGCCAGCAGCTTAGGCGGCGAGGGAGAGACCCAGTACTTC. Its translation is CASSLGGEGETQYF.

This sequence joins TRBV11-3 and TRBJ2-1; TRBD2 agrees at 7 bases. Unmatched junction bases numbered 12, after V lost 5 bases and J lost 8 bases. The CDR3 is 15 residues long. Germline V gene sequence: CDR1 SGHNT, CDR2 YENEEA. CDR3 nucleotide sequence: TGTGCCAGCAGCCCCTCCGGCGGGAGTGCTCATGAGCAGTTCTTC. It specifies CASSPSGGSAHEQFF.

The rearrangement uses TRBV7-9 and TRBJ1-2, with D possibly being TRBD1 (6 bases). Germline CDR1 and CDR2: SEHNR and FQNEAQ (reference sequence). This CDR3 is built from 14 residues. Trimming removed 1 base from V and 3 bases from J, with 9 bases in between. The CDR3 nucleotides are TGTGCCAGCAGCTTAGGAAGGGGGGACTATGGCTACACCTTC. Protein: CASSLGRGDYGYTF.

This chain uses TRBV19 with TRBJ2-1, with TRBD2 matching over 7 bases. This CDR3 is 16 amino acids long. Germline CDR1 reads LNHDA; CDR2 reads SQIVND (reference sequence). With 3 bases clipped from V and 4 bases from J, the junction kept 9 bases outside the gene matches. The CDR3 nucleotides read TGTGCCAGTAGTATTGCGCTAGCGGCATTATACAATGAGCAGTTCTTC. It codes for CASSIALAALYNEQFF.

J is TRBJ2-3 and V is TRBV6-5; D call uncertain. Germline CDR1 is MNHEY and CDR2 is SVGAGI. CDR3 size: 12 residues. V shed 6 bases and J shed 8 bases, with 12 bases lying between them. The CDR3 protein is CASSPPGATQYF. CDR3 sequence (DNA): TGTGCCAGCAGCCCACCAGGCGCTACGCAGTATTTT.

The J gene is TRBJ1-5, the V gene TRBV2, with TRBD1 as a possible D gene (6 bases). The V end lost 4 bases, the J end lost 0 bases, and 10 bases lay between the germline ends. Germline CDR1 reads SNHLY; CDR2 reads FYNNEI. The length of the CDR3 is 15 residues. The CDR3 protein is CASSGGQNSNQPQHF. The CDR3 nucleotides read TGTGCCAGCAGTGGGGGACAAAATAGCAATCAGCCCCAGCATTTT.

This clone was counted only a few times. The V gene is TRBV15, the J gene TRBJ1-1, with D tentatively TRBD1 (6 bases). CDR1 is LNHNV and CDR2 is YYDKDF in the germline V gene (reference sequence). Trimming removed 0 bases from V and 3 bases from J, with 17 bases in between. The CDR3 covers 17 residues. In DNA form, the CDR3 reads TGTGCCACCAGCAGAGATCGTAACAGGGCAGGGGACACTGAAGCTTTCTTT. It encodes CATSRDRNRAGDTEAFF.

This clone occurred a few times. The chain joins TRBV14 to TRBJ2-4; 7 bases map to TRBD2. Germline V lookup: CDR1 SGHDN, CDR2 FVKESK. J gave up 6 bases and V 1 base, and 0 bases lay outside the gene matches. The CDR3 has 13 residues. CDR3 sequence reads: CASSQVAGNIQYF. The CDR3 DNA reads TGTGCCAGCAGCCAAGTAGCGGGAAACATTCAGTACTTC.

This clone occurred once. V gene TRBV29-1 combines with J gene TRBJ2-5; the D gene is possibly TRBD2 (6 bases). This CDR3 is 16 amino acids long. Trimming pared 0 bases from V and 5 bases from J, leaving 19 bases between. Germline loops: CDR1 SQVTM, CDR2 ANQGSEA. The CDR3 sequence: CSVEDVTGVQYETQYF. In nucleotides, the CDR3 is TGCAGCGTTGAAGATGTAACGGGAGTACAGTATGAGACCCAGTACTTC.

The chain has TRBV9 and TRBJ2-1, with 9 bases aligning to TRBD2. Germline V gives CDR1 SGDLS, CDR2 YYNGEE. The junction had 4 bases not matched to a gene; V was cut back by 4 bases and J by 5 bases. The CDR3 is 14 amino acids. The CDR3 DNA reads TGTGCCAGCAGCACGGCGGGGGGGCACAATGAGCAGTTCTTC. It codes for CASSTAGGHNEQFF. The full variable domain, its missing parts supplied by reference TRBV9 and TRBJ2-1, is DSGVTQTPKHLITATGQRVTLRCSPRSGDLSVYWYQQSLDQGLQFLIQYYNGEERAKGNILERFSAQQFPDLHSELNLSSLELGDSALYFCASSTAGGHNEQFFGPGTRLTVL.

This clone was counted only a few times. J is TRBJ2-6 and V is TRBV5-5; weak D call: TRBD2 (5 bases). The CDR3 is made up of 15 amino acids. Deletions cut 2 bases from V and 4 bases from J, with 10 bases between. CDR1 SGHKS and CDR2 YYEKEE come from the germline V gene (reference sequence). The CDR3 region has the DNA TGTGCCAGCAGCTTTGATGGGAGAGGGGCCAACGTCCTGACTTTC. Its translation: CASSFDGRGANVLTF.

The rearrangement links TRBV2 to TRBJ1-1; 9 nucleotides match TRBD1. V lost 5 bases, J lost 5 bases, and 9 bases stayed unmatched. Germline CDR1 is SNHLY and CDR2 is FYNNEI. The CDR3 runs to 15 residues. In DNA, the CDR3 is TGTGCCAGCAGTTTCGGGGGACAGGGTGGGACTGAAGCTTTCTTT. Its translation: CASSFGGQGGTEAFF.

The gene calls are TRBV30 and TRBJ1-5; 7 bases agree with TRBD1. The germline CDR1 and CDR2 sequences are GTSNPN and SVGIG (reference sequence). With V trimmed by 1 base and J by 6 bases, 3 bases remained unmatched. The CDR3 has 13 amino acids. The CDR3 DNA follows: TGTGCCTGGAGTGACCAGGGGGTTCAGCCCCAGCATTTT. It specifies CAWSDQGVQPQHF.

The CDR3 loop reads CASSFLAGGNTIYF. CDR3 DNA sequence: TGTGCCAGCAGTTTCCTGGCCGGCGGGAACACCATATATTTT. The chain has TRBV28 and TRBJ1-3; D gene ambiguous. The germline V gene encodes CDR1 MDHEN and CDR2 SYDVKM. The CDR3 contains 14 residues. V lost 3 bases to trimming and J lost 7 bases, with 13 bases between them. Variable domain in full (rest from reference TRBV28 and TRBJ1-3): DVKVTQSSRYLVKRTGEKVFLECVQDMDHENMFWYRQDPGLGLRLIYFSYDVKMKEKGDIPEGYSVSREKKERFSLILESASTNQTSMYLCASSFLAGGNTIYFGEGSWLTVV.

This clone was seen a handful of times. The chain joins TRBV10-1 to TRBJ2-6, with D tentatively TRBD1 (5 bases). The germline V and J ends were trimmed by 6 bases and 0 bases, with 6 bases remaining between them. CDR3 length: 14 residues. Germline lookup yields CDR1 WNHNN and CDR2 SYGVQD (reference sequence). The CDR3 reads CASRDSSGANVLTF. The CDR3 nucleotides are TGCGCCAGCAGAGACAGCTCTGGGGCCAACGTCCTGACTTTC.

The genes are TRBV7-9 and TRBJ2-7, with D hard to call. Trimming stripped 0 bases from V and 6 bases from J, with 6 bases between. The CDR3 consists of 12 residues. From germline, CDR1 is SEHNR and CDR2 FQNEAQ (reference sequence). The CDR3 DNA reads TGTGCCAGCAGCTTAGCGCAAGGCGAGCAGTACTTC. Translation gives CASSLAQGEQYF.

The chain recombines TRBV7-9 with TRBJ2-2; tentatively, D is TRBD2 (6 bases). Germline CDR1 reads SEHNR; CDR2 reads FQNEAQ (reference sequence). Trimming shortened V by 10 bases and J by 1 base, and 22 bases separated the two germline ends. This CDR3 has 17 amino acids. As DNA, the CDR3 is TGTGCCATTCCGCCCCGACGGGAGACGGGGAACACCGGGGAGCTGTTTTTT. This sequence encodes CAIPPRRETGNTGELFF.

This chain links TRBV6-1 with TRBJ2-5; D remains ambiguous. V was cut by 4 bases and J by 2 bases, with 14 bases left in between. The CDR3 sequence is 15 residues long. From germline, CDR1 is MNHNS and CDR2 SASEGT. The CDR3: CASSAQVQSQETQYF. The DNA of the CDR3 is TGTGCCAGCAGTGCCCAGGTACAGTCGCAAGAGACCCAGTACTTC.

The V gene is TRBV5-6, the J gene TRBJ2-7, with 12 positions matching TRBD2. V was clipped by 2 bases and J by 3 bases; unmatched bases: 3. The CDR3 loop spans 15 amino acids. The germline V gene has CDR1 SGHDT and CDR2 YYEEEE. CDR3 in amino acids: CASSFLAGGHYEQYF. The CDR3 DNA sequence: TGTGCCAGCAGCTTTCTAGCGGGAGGGCACTACGAGCAGTACTTC.

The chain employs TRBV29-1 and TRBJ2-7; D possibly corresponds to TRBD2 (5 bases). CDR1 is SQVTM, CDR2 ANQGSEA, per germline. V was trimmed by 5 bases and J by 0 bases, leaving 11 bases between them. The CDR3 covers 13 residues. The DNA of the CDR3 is TGCAGCGTTAGACGGGGTAACTCCTACGAGCAGTACTTC. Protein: CSVRRGNSYEQYF.